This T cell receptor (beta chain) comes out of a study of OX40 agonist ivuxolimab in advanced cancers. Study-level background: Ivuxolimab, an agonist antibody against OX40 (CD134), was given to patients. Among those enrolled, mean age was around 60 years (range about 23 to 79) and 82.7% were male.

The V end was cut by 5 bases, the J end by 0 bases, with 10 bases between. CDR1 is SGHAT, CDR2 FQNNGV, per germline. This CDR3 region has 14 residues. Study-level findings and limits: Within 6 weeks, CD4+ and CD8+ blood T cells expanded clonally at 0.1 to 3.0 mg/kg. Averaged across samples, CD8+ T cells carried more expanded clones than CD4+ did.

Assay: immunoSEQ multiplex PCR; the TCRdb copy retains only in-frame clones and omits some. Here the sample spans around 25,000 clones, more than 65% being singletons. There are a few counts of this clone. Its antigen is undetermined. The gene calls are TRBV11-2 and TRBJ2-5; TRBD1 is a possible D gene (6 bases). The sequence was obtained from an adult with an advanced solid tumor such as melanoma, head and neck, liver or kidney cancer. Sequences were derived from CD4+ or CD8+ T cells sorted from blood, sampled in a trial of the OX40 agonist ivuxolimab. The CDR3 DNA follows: TGTGCCAGCAGCATCGGACAGTACCAAGAGACCCAGTACTTC. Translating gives CASSIGQYQETQYF. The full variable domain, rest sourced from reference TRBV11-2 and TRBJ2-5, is EAGVAQSPRYKIIEKRQSVAFWCNPISGHATLYWYQQILGQGPKLLIQFQNNGVVDDSQLPKDRFSAERLKGVDSTLKIQPAKLEDSAVYLCASSIGQYQETQYFGPGTRLLVL.